The clone carrying this TCR beta chain was seen many times. Its antigen is not known. This beta chain lies outside the target of a library built for alpha chains; its clone size means little. As for time point: sample taken at primary tumor resection. Sequencing of whole RNA from tumor, nontumor lung or frozen PBMC involved no sorting. The record originates from a study of spatial heterogeneity in lung cancer. Study details: Correlation of TCR transcript counts in tumor regions with a T cell module score from matched bulk RNA-seq was strong. Each distinct TCR and UMI combination averaged more than ten appearances in raw reads. Overall study findings and caveats: Counts of expanded intratumoral alpha and beta TCRs tracked tumor mutation counts. Ubiquitous and regional expanded TCR counts tracked ubiquitous and regional nonsynonymous mutations, respectively.

Germline V gene sequence: CDR1 MNHEY, CDR2 SMNVEV (reference sequence). Germline trimming cut 6 bases from V and 0 bases from J; bases unmatched to any gene: 5. This CDR3 has 15 residues. TCRdb re-called the 5' RACE reads with MiXCR, one entry per CDR3 protein. Among over 15,000 distinct CDR3 sequences listed, approximately 10% were seen once. The receptor's source is a female donor with early-stage non-small cell lung cancer. The sequenced sample was lung tumor tissue, obtained at surgery. The chain employs TRBV27 and TRBJ2-1, with 7 bases aligning to TRBD2. CDR3 nucleotides: TGTGCCAGCAGGCCGGGGGGTAACTCCTACAATGAGCAGTTCTTC. It is translated as CASRPGGNSYNEQFF.